A single sample gave rise to the 14 T cell receptor beta chains below, sequenced in a study of blood T cell repertoires in COVID-19. Assay: immunoSEQ multiplex PCR; the TCRdb copy retains only in-frame clones and omits some. Of 85,000 to 130,000 clones listed, about two thirds are singletons. Sequenced: peripheral blood. The source of these receptors is a human donor with acute or convalescent COVID-19. The donor label of this sample is uncertain.

The chain combines TRBV10-1 with TRBJ1-5; 8 bases are a match to TRBD1. The germline gives CDR1 WNHNN, CDR2 SYGVQD (reference sequence). The CDR3 covers 15 residues. J gave up 1 base and V 6 bases, and 5 bases lay outside the gene matches. CDR3 nucleotides: TGCGCCAGCAGCAAGACAGGGGAGAGCAATCAGCCCCAGCATTTT. Amino acid sequence: CASSKTGESNQPQHF.

The chain recombines TRBV7-2 with TRBJ2-5, with TRBD1 as a possible D gene (6 bases). The V gene lost 4 bases and the J gene lost 2 bases, with 17 bases spanning the gap. The CDR3 has 16 residues. From germline, CDR1 is SGHTA and CDR2 FQGNSA. CDR3 nucleotide sequence: TGTGCCAGCAGCTCGAAACCGGGACATCAACAAGAGACCCAGTACTTC. Protein product: CASSSKPGHQQETQYF.

The V and J genes are TRBV30 and TRBJ2-3; TRBD1 might be the D (5 bases). Trimming took off 5 bases at V and 1 base at J, with 7 bases between the two ends. The CDR3 is 12 residues long. The germline V gene has CDR1 GTSNPN and CDR2 SVGIG (reference sequence). The CDR3 sequence is CAWVQGTDTQYF. CDR3 DNA: TGTGCCTGGGTACAGGGCACAGATACGCAGTATTTT. Together with reference TRBV30 and TRBJ2-3, the CDR3 gives the full variable domain: SQTIHQWPATLVQPVGSPLSLECTVEGTSNPNLYWYRQAAGRGLQLLFYSVGIGQISSEVPQNLSASRPQDRQFILSSKKLLLSDSGFYLCAWVQGTDTQYFGPGTRLTVL.

The chain employs TRBV6-5 and TRBJ2-2; D is undetermined. CDR3 length: 15 amino acids. Germline V gene lookup returns CDR1 MNHEY and CDR2 SVGAGI. Trimming stripped 2 bases from V and 4 bases from J, with 11 bases between. The CDR3 nucleotides are TGTGCCAGCAGTTACGAACTACCGGGCACCGGGGAGCTGTTTTTT. Its translation is CASSYELPGTGELFF.

This chain joins TRBV24-1 and TRBJ2-5; tentative D call: TRBD2 (6 bases). Germline V lookup: CDR1 KGHDR, CDR2 SFDVKD. V lost 4 bases to trimming and J lost 9 bases, with 14 bases between them. CDR3 size: 13 residues. The CDR3 reads CATSERDRGAQYF. CDR3 DNA: TGTGCCACCAGTGAACGGGACCGCGGGGCCCAGTACTTC.

This clone appeared a few times. The V and J genes are TRBV7-9 and TRBJ1-6; D is unclear. CDR1 is SEHNR, CDR2 FQNEAQ, per germline (reference sequence). This CDR3 is 16 amino acids long. The V end lost 1 base, the J end lost 8 bases, and 15 bases lay between the germline ends. CDR3 loop: CASSLDRGGSHSPLHF. The DNA of the CDR3 is TGTGCCAGCAGCTTAGATAGAGGCGGCAGCCATTCACCCCTCCACTTT.

This sequence joins TRBV12-3 or TRBV12-4 and TRBJ2-1; D perhaps matches TRBD1 (6 bases). V lost 6 bases to trimming and J lost 5 bases, with 11 bases between them. CDR3 length: 13 amino acids. DNA of the CDR3: TGTGCCAGCAGACGGACAGTCCACAATGAGCAGTTCTTC. This translates into CASRRTVHNEQFF.

The chain employs TRBV27 and TRBJ1-3; TRBD1 might be the D (6 bases). V lost 7 bases and J lost 3, with 13 bases in between. The germline V gene has CDR1 MNHEY and CDR2 SMNVEV (reference sequence). The CDR3 consists of 14 residues. CDR3 in amino acids: CASKKRTDGNTIYF. The CDR3 DNA is TGTGCCAGCAAGAAGAGGACAGATGGAAACACCATATATTTT.

The chain links TRBV30 to TRBJ1-3; no clear D. Germline V gene lookup returns CDR1 GTSNPN and CDR2 SVGIG (reference sequence). This CDR3 is 15 amino acids long. Between the trimmed V and J ends, which lost 4 bases and 0 bases, there was a span of 13 bases. The CDR3 here is CAWNGARFSGNTIYF. The CDR3, as DNA: TGTGCCTGGAATGGTGCACGGTTCTCTGGAAACACCATATATTTT.

The chain's CDR3 is CASSVGPGGINEKLFF. The DNA of the CDR3 is TGTGCCAGCAGCGTAGGTCCAGGGGGTATAAATGAAAAACTGTTTTTT. This chain joins TRBV9 and TRBJ1-4; TRBD1 matches at 7 bases. Germline V gene data show CDR1 as SGDLS and CDR2 as YYNGEE. Germline trimming cut 0 bases from V and 5 bases from J; bases unmatched to any gene: 7. This CDR3 comprises 16 residues.

J is TRBJ2-3 and V is TRBV2; perhaps TRBD2 as D (5 bases). Germline CDR1 reads SNHLY; CDR2 reads FYNNEI. V gave up 4 bases and J gave up 0 bases, with 11 bases separating them. There are 15 residues in the CDR3. The CDR3 protein is CASSVTGGSTDTQYF. In DNA, the CDR3 is TGTGCCAGCAGTGTTACGGGCGGGAGCACAGATACGCAGTATTTT.

This chain joins TRBV7-9 and TRBJ1-1; unclear D gene. The CDR3 extends over 16 amino acids. Germline CDR1 is SEHNR and CDR2 is FQNEAQ (reference sequence). V shed 5 bases and J shed 0 bases, with 16 bases lying between them. The CDR3 is CASSPDRTIMNTEAFF. DNA of the CDR3: TGTGCCAGCAGCCCCGATAGAACCATCATGAACACTGAAGCTTTCTTT. Full variable domain (outside the CDR3, taken from reference TRBV7-9 and TRBJ1-1): DTGVSQNPRHKITKRGQNVTFRCDPISEHNRLYWYRQTLGQGPEFLTYFQNEAQLEKSRLLSDRFSAERPKGSFSTLEIQRTEQGDSAMYLCASSPDRTIMNTEAFFGQGTRLTVV.

J is TRBJ1-3 and V is TRBV10-3, with a weak D call TRBD1 (5 bases). This CDR3 has 16 amino acids. V was pared by 9 bases and J by 1 base, with 19 bases between. CDR1 and CDR2 from the germline V gene are ENHRY and SYGVKD. The CDR3 sequence is CAIKTGSGVSGNTIYF. The DNA of the CDR3 is TGTGCCATTAAGACCGGCTCGGGGGTTTCTGGAAACACCATATATTTT.

Only a few counts were recorded for this clone. In DNA, the CDR3 is TGCGCCAGCAGCCAACCCGGGACAGCAACCTACGAGCAGTACTTC. Its protein product is CASSQPGTATYEQYF. The J gene is TRBJ2-7, the V gene TRBV4-1, with 7 bases lining up with TRBD1. The V and J ends lost 2 bases and 2 bases, in that order; junction bases with no gene match: 6. The CDR3 contains 15 residues. Germline V gene lookup returns CDR1 MGHRA and CDR2 YSYEKL.